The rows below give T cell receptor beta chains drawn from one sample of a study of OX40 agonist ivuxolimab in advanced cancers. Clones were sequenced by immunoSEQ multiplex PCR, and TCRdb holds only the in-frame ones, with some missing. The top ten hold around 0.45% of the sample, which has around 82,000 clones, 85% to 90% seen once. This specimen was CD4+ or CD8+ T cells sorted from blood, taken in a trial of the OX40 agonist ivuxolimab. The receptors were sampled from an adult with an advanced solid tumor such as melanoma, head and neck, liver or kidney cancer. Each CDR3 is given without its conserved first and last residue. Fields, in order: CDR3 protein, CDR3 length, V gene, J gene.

ASRTGGRLHTIY	12	TRBV6-5	TRBJ1-3
ASSPPGLVGTEAF	13	TRBV18	TRBJ1-1
ASSLGPGGKNIQY	13	TRBV27	TRBJ2-4
SVVVVTALNEQF	12	TRBV29-1	TRBJ2-1
ASSFPQTGGGNEQF	14	TRBV5-4	TRBJ2-1
ASSPDGSARTDTQY	14	TRBV5-4	TRBJ2-3
SAGVGPQAEQY	11	TRBV29-1	TRBJ2-7
ASRGGSSYNEQF	12	TRBV6-1	TRBJ2-1
ASSDRWTTNTGELF	14	TRBV18	TRBJ2-2
ASSLKGGPKLNNEQF	15	TRBV7-3	TRBJ2-1
ASSLLRTSGVTDTQY	15	TRBV5-1	TRBJ2-3
ASTPPGATYEQY	12	TRBV19	TRBJ2-7
ASSRQVQNTEAF	12	TRBV6-1	TRBJ1-1
ASSLGQGKRLDGYT	14	TRBV7-2	TRBJ1-2
ASSFGVGTEAF	11	TRBV5-1	TRBJ1-1
ASKRTGAGEQF	11	TRBV6-5	TRBJ2-1
ASSPLGDTDTQY	12	TRBV5-1	TRBJ2-3
ASSRQGPNTEAF	12	TRBV2	TRBJ1-1
ASSLRGNTGELF	12	TRBV7-8	TRBJ2-2
ASSVGVGFSYEQY	13	TRBV9	TRBJ2-7
ASRSPGLSNTEAF	13	TRBV5-1	TRBJ1-1
ASSPYSGQGNGYT	13	TRBV18	TRBJ1-2
ASSGTQPYNEQF	12	TRBV11-3	TRBJ2-1
ASKNRAYEQY	10	TRBV2	TRBJ2-7
ASSLQGQPQH	10	TRBV7-8	TRBJ1-5
ASRDDRGGDTIY	12	TRBV25-1	TRBJ1-3
ASYLTSYT	8	TRBV28	TRBJ1-2
ASSRTEENEKLF	12	TRBV5-1	TRBJ1-4
ATSFEGGNTEAF	12	TRBV10-3	TRBJ1-1
ASSESPGNTIY	11	TRBV5-4	TRBJ1-3
ASSAGQGIYSPLH	13	TRBV7-9	TRBJ1-6
ASSAQRDGYT	10	TRBV7-9	TRBJ1-2
SALTGGGYGYT	11	TRBV29-1	TRBJ1-2
ASSRGSSDTQY	11	TRBV5-1	TRBJ2-3
ASIRGGSYEQY	11	TRBV2	TRBJ2-7
ASSDLVQF	8	TRBV6-1	TRBJ2-1
ASSWDREAYEQY	12	TRBV5-4	TRBJ2-7
ASSVTGTAAYEQY	13	TRBV2	TRBJ2-7
ASSISGGENIQY	12	TRBV19	TRBJ2-4
ASSLGLAGGNQETQY	15	TRBV5-1	TRBJ2-5
ASRLYKGQGANNEQF	15	TRBV2	TRBJ2-1
ASSPRGQGSSYNEQF	15	TRBV7-6	TRBJ2-1
ASSLAIRDGYT	11	TRBV5-1	TRBJ1-2
ASRLTGGGEKLF	12	TRBV6-1	TRBJ1-4
ASSIDRGRGPPEAF	14	TRBV19	TRBJ1-1
ASSGTSGGADTQY	13	TRBV6-1	TRBJ2-3
ASSLTGMSANEKLF	14	TRBV5-1	TRBJ1-4
ASSPTVSLAGGTQY	14	TRBV2	TRBJ2-5
ASSQGNYGYT	10	TRBV6-1	TRBJ1-2
ASSAQGANYGYT	12	TRBV6-1	TRBJ1-2
ASSLMQEDTQY	11	TRBV7-9	TRBJ2-3
ASSPYGYT	8	TRBV7-9	TRBJ1-2
ATTGRTDGTGELF	13	TRBV6-5	TRBJ2-2
ASSRETGAAGYGYT	14	TRBV5-1	TRBJ1-2
ASSQDRGLAGTYSYNEQF	18	TRBV4-3	TRBJ2-1
SGGEDDKAF	9	TRBV29-1	TRBJ1-1
ASSSSPGNEQF	11	TRBV7-3	TRBJ2-1
ASSAGTGVLADTQY	14	TRBV19	TRBJ2-3